This T cell receptor beta chain was identified in a study of blood T cells in healthy people across ages. CDR3 length: 15 amino acids. Germline values: CDR1 MNHNY, CDR2 SVGAGI (reference sequence). V dropped 11 bases and J dropped 1 base, with 19 bases sitting between them. The donors, aged about 6 to 95, were healthy Caucasians from Russia. General study results and limits: Aged donors had fewer naive CD4+ cells and lower diversity than long-lived donors. Calculation of diversity from one million T cells yielded estimates considered to be underestimates. Across the age range, TCR beta diversity per million T cells fell in a roughly linear way.

The authors ran a second PCR of about 6 to 11 cycles using a sample-barcoded 5' primer and a J-beta primer mix. One entry per CDR3 protein, called by TCRdb with MiXCR from the 5' RACE reads. The data show around 1,700,000 distinct CDR3 sequences, approximately 30% seen once. Note on this clonotype: Its specificity is not known.

The TCR originated in a woman aged 25 to 39 in good health. The sequenced material came from blood. The chain employs TRBV6-6 and TRBJ2-3; D is possibly TRBD2 (5 bases). The CDR3 DNA follows: TGTGCCTCCCGAACCCGGCTCGGGGGCACAGATACGCAGTATTTT. It encodes CASRTRLGGTDTQYF.